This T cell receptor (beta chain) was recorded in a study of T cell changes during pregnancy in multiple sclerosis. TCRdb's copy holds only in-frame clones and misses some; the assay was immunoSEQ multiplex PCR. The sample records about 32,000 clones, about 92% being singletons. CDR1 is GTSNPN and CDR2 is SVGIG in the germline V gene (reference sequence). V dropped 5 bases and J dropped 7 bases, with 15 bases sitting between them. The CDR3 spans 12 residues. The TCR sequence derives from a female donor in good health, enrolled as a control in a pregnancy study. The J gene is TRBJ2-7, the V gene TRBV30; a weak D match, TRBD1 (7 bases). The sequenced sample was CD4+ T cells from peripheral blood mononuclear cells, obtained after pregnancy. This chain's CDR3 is CAWGQGGVEQYF. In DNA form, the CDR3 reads TGTGCCTGGGGGCAGGGGGGCGTTGAGCAGTACTTC.